This entry is about one T cell receptor beta chain. Antigen: not known. This sample was included in a study of Graves' ophthalmopathy and Graves' hyperthyroidism. Study conclusions and caveats: Separation of ophthalmopathy from stable hyperthyroidism was achieved by a 13-signature model, at about 91% sensitivity and 81.08% specificity.

Using RNA transcripts, the TCR beta CDR3 regions were amplified. HTBI-primed first-round RT-PCR preceded second-round multiplex PCR. Via MiXCR, TCRdb re-called the multiplex PCR reads, giving one row per CDR3 protein. In the table there are tens of thousands of distinct CDR3 sequences, more than 45% of which are singletons. Germline V gene sequence: CDR1 SGHVS, CDR2 FQNEAQ. This CDR3 is built from 19 residues. Deletions cut 2 bases from V and 0 bases from J, with 22 bases between. Physicians reached a diagnosis by relying on clinical symptoms, serum thyroxine, TRAb, thyroid ultrasound and orbital computed tomography. PBMCs were isolated by Ficoll-Paque density gradient centrifugation, using 7.5 to 10 ml of fresh peripheral blood as the starting material.

Material for sequencing was peripheral blood. This TCR was recovered from an adult man with Graves' ophthalmopathy. The genes are TRBV7-8 and TRBJ2-5; the D call may be TRBD1 or TRBD2 (6 bases each). This CDR3 is CASSLSVGLGGRDQETQYF. The CDR3, as DNA: TGTGCCAGCAGCTTATCCGTGGGGCTCGGGGGCCGTGACCAAGAGACCCAGTACTTC. Supplemented by reference TRBV7-8 and TRBJ2-5, the full variable domain reads GAGVSQSPRYKVAKRGQDVALRCDPISGHVSLFWYQQALGQGPEFLTYFQNEAQLDKSGLPSDRFFAERPEGSVSTLKIQRTQQEDSAVYLCASSLSVGLGGRDQETQYFGPGTRLLVL.